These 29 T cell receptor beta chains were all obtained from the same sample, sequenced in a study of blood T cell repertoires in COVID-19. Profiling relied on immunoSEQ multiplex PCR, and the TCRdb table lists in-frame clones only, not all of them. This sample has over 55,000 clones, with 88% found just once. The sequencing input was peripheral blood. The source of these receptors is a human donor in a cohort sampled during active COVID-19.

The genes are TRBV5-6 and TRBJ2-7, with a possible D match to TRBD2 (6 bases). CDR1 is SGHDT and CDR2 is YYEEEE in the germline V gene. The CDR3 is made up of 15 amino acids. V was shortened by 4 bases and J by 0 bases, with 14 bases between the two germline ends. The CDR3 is CASSPMAGYSYEQYF. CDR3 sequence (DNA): TGTGCCAGCAGCCCTATGGCGGGGTACTCCTACGAGCAGTACTTC.

CDR3 coding DNA: TGTGCCAGCAGTTTGCAACCAGGACAGAGCTCACCCTACGAGCAGTACTTC. This sequence encodes CASSLQPGQSSPYEQYF. The rearrangement links TRBV28 to TRBJ2-7; tentatively, D is TRBD1 (6 bases). The germline CDR1 and CDR2 sequences are MDHEN and SYDVKM. The CDR3 spans 17 residues. V lost 3 bases and J lost 2, with 20 bases in between.

CDR3 nucleotide sequence: TGTGCCAGCAGTTTGACTAGCGGGAGGGCCTACGAGCAGTACTTC. This encodes CASSLTSGRAYEQYF. This chain joins TRBV6-5 and TRBJ2-7; 14 positions agree with TRBD2. V lost 4 bases and J lost 2; bases outside the gene matches: 1. CDR1 is MNHEY, CDR2 SVGAGI, per germline. There are 15 residues in the CDR3.

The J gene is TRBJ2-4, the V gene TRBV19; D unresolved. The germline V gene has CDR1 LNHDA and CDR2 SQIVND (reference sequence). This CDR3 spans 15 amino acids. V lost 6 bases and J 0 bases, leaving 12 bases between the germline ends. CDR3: CASRPEVLAKNIQYF. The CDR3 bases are TGTGCCAGTAGGCCCGAGGTTTTAGCCAAAAACATTCAGTACTTC.

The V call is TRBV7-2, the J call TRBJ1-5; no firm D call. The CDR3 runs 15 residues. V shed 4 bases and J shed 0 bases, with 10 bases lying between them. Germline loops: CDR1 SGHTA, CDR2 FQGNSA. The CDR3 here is CASSSTGDSNQPQHF. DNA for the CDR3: TGTGCCAGCAGCTCGACCGGGGATAGCAATCAGCCCCAGCATTTT.

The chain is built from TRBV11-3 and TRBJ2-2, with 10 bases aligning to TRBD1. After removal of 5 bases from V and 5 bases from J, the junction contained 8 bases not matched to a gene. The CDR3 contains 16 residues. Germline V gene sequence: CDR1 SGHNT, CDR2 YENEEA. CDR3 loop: CASSPGQGLDTGELFF. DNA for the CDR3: TGTGCCAGCAGCCCGGGACAGGGGTTGGATACCGGGGAGCTGTTTTTT.

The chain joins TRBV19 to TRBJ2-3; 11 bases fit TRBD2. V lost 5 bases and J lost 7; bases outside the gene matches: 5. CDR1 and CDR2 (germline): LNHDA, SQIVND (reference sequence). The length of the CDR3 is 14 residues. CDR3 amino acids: CASSSSGRSNTQYF. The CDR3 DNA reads TGTGCCAGTAGTTCTAGCGGGAGGTCGAATACGCAGTATTTT.

CDR3 in DNA: TGCGCCAGCAGCGGGTCCGGACAGGGACGGGTCAAGCAGTTCTTC. Translating it yields CASSGSGQGRVKQFF. V is TRBV5-1 and J is TRBJ2-1; 8 nucleotides agree with TRBD1. From germline, CDR1 is SGHRS and CDR2 YFSETQ. The ends lost 4 bases at V and 11 bases at J; junction bases unmatched: 14. CDR3 size: 15 residues.

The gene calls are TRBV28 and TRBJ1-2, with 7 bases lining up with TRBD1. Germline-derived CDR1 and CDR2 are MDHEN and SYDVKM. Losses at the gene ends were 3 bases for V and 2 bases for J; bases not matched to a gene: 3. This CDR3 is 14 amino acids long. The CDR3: CASSFRGQNYGYTF. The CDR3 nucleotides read TGTGCCAGCAGTTTTCGGGGACAGAACTATGGCTACACCTTC.

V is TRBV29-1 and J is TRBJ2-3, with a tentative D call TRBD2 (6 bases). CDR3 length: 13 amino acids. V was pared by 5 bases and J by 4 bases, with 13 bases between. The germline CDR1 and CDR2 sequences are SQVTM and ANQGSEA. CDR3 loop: CSVYGGIADTQYF. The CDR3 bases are TGCAGCGTTTACGGGGGTATCGCAGATACGCAGTATTTT.

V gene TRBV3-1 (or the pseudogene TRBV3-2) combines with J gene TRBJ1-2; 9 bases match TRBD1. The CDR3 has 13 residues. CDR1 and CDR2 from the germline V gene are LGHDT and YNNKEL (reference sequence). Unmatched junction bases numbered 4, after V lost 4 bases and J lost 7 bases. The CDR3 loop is CASSPRTGAGYTF. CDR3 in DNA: TGTGCCAGCAGCCCTCGGACAGGGGCTGGCTACACCTTC.

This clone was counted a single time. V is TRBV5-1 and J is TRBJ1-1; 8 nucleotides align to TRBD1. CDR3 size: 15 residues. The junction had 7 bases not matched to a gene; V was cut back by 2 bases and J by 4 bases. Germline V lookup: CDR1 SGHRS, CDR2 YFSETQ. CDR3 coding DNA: TGCGCCAGCAGCTTAACGACAGGGGAGCTCACTGAAGCTTTCTTT. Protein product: CASSLTTGELTEAFF.

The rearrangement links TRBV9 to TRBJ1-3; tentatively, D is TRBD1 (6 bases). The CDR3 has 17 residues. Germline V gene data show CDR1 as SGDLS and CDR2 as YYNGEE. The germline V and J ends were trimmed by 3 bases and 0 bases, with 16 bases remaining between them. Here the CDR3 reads CASSERGGRYSGNTIYF. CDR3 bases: TGTGCCAGCAGCGAGCGGGGGGGCCGCTACTCTGGAAACACCATATATTTT.

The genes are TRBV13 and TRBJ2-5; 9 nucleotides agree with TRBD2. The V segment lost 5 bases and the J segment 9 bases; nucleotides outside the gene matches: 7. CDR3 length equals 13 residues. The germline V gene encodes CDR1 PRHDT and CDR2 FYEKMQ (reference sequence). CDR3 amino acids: CASSLPGTSPQYF. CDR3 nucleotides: TGTGCCAGCAGCCTCCCCGGGACTAGCCCCCAGTACTTC. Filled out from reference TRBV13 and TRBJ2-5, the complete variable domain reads AAGVIQSPRHLIKEKRETATLKCYPIPRHDTVYWYQQGPGQDPQFLISFYEKMQSDKGSIPDRFSAQQFSDYHSELNMSSLELGDSALYFCASSLPGTSPQYFGPGTRLLVL.

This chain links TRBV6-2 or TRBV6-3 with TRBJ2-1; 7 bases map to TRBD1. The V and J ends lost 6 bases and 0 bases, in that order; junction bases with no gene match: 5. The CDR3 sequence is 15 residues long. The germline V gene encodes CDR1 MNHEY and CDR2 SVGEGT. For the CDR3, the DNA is TGTGCCAGCAGCCGACAGGGCAGCTCCTACAATGAGCAGTTCTTC. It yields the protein CASSRQGSSYNEQFF.

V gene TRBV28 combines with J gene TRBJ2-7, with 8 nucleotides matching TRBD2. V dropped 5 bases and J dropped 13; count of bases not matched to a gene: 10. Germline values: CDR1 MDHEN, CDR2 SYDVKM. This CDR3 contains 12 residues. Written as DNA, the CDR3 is TGTGCCAGCAGTCCCGGGACTAGTCCTACCTACTTC. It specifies CASSPGTSPTYF.

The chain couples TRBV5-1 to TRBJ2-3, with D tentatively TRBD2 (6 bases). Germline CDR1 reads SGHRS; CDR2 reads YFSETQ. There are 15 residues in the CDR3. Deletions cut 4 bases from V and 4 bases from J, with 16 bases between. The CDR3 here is CASSARLDGADTQYF. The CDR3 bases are TGCGCCAGCAGCGCCCGACTAGACGGAGCAGATACGCAGTATTTT.

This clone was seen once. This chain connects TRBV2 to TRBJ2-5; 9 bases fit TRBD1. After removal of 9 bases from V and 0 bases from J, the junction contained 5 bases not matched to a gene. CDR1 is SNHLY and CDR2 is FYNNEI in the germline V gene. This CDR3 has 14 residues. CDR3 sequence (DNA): TGTGCCAGTCAACAGGGGGCGCACCAAGAGACCCAGTACTTC. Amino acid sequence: CASQQGAHQETQYF.

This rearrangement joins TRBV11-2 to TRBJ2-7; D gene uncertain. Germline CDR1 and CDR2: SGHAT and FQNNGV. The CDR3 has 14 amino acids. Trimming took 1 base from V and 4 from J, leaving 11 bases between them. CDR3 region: CASSLGQLYYEQYF. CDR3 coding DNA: TGTGCCAGCAGCTTAGGGCAGTTGTATTACGAGCAGTACTTC.

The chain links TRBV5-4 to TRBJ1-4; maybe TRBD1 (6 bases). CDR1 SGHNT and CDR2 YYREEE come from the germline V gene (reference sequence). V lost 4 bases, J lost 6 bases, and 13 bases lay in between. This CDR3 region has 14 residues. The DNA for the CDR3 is TGTGCCAGCAGCAGTTGGGCAGGGGATGAAAAACTGTTTTTT. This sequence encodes CASSSWAGDEKLFF.

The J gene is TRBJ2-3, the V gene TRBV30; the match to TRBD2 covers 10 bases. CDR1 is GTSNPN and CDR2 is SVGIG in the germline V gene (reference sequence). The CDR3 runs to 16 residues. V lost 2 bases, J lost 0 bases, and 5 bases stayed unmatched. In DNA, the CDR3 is TGTGCCTGGAGTCCCCAAGCGGGAGGGAGCACAGATACGCAGTATTTT. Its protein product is CAWSPQAGGSTDTQYF.

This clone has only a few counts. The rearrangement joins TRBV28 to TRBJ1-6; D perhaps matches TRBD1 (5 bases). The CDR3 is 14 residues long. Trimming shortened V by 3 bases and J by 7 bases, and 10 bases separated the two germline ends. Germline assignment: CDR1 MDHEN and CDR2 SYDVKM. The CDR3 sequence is CASSFDSSNSPLHF. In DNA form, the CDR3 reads TGTGCCAGCAGTTTTGACAGCTCCAATTCACCCCTCCACTTT.

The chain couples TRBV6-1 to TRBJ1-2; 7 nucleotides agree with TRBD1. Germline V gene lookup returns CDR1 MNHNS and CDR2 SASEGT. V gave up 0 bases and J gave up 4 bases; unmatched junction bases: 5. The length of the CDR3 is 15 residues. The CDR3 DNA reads TGTGCCAGCAGTGAAGCCACGACAGGGACCTATGGCTACACCTTC. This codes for CASSEATTGTYGYTF.

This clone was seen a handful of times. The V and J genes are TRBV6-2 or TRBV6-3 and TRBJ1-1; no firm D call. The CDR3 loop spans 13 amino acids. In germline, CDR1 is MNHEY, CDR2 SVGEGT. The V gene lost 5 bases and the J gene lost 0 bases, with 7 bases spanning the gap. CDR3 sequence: CASSETVNTEAFF. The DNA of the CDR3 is TGTGCCAGCAGTGAGACTGTGAACACTGAAGCTTTCTTT.

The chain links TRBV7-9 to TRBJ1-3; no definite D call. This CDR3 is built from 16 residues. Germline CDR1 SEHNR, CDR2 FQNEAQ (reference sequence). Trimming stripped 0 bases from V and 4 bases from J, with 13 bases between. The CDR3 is CASSLARVVDGNTIYF. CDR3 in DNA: TGTGCCAGCAGCTTAGCGAGGGTTGTGGACGGAAACACCATATATTTT.

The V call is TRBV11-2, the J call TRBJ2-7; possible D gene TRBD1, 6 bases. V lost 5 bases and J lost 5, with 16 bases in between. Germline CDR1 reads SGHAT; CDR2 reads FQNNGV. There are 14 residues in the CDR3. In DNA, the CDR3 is TGTGCCAGCAGCCCTACAGGGCTGTTTGACGAGCAGTACTTC. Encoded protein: CASSPTGLFDEQYF.

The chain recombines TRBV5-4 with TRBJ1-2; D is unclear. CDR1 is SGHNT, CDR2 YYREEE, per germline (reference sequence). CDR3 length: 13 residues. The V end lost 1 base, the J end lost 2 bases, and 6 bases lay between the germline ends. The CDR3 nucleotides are TGTGCCAGCAGCTTGTGGAGAAACTATGGCTACACCTTC. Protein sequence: CASSLWRNYGYTF.

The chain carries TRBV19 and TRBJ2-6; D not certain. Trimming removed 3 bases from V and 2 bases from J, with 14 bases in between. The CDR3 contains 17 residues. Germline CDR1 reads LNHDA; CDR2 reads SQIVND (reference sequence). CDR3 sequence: CASSIHPGQTGANVLTF. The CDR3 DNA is TGTGCCAGTAGTATTCATCCAGGTCAAACTGGGGCCAACGTCCTGACTTTC.

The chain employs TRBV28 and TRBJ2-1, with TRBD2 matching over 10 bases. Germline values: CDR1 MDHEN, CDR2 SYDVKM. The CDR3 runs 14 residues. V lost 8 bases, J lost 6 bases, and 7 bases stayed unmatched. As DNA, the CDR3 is TGTGCCAGCCGACTACTAGCGGGATTCAATGAGCAGTTCTTC. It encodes CASRLLAGFNEQFF.